This entry concerns a single T cell receptor beta chain. Antigen unknown. Assay: immunoSEQ multiplex PCR; the TCRdb copy retains only in-frame clones and omits some. The sample gives about 51,000 clones, approximately 86% of which show up once; 16% is in the top ten. This sample was included in a study of PD-L1 blockade in urothelial cancer. Study-wide background: The number of prior chemotherapy regimens per patient was 0 to 3. Each blood sample yielded a median of about 140,000 T cells. Study-wide findings and caveats: Lower than median blood TCR clonality before treatment predicted better survival.

The CDR3 contains 16 residues. The V gene lost 4 bases and the J gene lost 8 bases, with 21 bases spanning the gap. Per germline, CDR1 SGHKS and CDR2 YYEKEE (reference sequence). Urothelial carcinoma, locally advanced or metastatic, affected the patients. This chain joins TRBV5-5 and TRBJ1-4; the D gene is possibly TRBD1 (5 bases). The source material was PBMCs, sampled around atezolizumab (anti-PD-L1) treatment. The source of this sequence is a man aged 60 to 69 with urothelial cancer. In nucleotides, the CDR3 is TGTGCCAGCAGCCTCGGGATTCTGGGGGGTTGGGAAAAACTGTTTTTT. This codes for CASSLGILGGWEKLFF.